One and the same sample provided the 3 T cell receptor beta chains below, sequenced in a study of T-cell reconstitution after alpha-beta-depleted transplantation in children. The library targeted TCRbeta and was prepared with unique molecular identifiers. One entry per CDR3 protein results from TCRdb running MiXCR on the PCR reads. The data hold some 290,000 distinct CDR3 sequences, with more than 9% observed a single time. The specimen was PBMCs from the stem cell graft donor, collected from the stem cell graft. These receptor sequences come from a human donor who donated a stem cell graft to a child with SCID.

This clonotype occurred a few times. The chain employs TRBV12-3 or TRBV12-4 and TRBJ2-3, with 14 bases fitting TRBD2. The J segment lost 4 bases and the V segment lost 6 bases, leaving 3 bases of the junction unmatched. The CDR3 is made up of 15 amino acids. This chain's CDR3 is CASRLTSGGADTQYF. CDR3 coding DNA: TGTGCCAGCAGGCTGACTAGCGGGGGGGCAGATACGCAGTATTTT.

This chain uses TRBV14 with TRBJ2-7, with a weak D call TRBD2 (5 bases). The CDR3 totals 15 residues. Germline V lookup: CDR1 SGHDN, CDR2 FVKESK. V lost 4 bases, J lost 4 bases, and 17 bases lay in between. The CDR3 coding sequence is TGTGCCAGCAGCCCACAGTGGGCGAGGGCATACGAGCAGTACTTC. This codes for CASSPQWARAYEQYF.

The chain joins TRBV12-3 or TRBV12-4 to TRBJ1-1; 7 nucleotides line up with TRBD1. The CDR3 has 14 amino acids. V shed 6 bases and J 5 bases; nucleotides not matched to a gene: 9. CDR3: CASSPTGIRTEAFF. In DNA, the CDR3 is TGTGCCAGCAGCCCGACAGGGATTAGGACTGAAGCTTTCTTT.